This T cell receptor beta chain was recovered during a study of blood T cell repertoires in COVID-19. Study in general: Samples taken during acute and convalescent COVID-19 were collected in the United States, Italy and Spain.

The assay was immunoSEQ multiplex PCR, and TCRdb's table has in-frame clones only and misses some. The table records some 290,000 clones, nearly 90% of them present only once. Per germline, CDR1 MNHEY and CDR2 SVGEGT. V lost 0 bases, J lost 0 bases, and 7 bases stayed unmatched. This CDR3 comprises 18 residues. Specimen: PBMCs or T cells enriched from blood (not recorded which). The chain employs TRBV6-2 or TRBV6-3 and TRBJ1-4, with 7 bases aligning to TRBD1. The source is a woman younger than 45 who had recovered from COVID-19. This CDR3 reads CASSYSSTGDATNEKLFF. Written as DNA, the CDR3 is TGTGCCAGCAGTTACTCGAGTACAGGGGATGCAACTAATGAAAAACTGTTTTTT.